This TCR beta chain was captured by sequencing in a study of T cell clonotyping in hematopoietic cell transplantation. Turning to this clone: The antigen is undetermined.

Findings and limits, study-wide: Higher Inverse Simpson Index values in graft donor and pretransplant recipient predicted broader posttransplant TCR diversity. Pathologically expanded recipient clonotypes increased progressively from day 30 to day 180 as diversity fell.

Only in-frame clones appear in the TCRdb table, and some are missing; sequencing was by immunoSEQ multiplex PCR. The sample carries approximately 30,000 clones, around 95% recorded once. Germline V gene lookup returns CDR1 GTSNPN and CDR2 SVGIG (reference sequence). CDR3 length equals 13 residues. Trimming removed 1 base from V and 5 bases from J, with 9 bases in between. What was sequenced was peripheral blood mononuclear cells. This clonotype was sampled from a man aged 50-60 years in good health. Some clones in this sample may be carry-over from other donors' samples. The chain has TRBV30 and TRBJ1-5; D is perhaps TRBD1 (6 bases). The CDR3 loop reads CAWSGGRDQPQHF. In DNA form, the CDR3 reads TGTGCCTGGAGTGGGGGGCGCGATCAGCCCCAGCATTTT.